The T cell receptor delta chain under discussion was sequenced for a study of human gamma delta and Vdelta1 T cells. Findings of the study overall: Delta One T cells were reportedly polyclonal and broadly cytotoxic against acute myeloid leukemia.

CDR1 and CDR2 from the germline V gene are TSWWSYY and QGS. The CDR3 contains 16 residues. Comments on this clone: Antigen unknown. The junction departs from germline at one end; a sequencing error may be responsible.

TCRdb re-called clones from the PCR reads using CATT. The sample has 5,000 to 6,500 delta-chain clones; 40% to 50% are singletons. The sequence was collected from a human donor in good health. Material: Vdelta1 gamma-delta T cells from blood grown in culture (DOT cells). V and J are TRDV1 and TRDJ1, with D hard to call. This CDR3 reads CALGEPPMTNTNKLIF. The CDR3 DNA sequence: TGTGCTCTTGGGGAACCCCCGATGACCAACACCAATAAACTCATCTTT.